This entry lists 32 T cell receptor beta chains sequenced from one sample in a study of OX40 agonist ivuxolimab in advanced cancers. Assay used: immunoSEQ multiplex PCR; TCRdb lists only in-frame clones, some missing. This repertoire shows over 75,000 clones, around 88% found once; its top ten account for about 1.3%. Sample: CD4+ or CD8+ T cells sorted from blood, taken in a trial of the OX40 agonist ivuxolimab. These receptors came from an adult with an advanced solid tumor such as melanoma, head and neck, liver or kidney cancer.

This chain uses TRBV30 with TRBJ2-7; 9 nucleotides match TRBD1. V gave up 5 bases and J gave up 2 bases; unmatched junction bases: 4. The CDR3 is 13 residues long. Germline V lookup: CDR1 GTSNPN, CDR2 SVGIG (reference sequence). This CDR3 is CAWDRQGAYEQYF. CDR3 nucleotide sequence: TGTGCCTGGGACCGACAGGGGGCCTACGAGCAGTACTTC.

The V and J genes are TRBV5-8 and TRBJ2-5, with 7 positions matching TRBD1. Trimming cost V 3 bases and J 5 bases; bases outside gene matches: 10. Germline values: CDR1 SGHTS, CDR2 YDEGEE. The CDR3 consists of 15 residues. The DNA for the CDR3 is TGTGCCAGCAGCTATGGACAGGTCGTCCAGGAGACCCAGTACTTC. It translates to CASSYGQVVQETQYF.

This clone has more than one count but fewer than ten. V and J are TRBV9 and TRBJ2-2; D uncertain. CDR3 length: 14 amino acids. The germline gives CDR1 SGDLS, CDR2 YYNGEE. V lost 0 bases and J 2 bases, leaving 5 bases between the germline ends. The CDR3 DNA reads TGTGCCAGCAGCGTAGACAGCAACACCGGGGAGCTGTTTTTT. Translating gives CASSVDSNTGELFF.

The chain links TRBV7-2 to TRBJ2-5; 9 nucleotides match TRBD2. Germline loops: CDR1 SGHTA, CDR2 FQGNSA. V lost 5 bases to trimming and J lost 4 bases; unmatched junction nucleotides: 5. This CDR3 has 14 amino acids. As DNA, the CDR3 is TGTGCCAGCAGCGTTAGCGGGGGCCGAGAGACCCAGTACTTC. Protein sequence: CASSVSGGRETQYF.

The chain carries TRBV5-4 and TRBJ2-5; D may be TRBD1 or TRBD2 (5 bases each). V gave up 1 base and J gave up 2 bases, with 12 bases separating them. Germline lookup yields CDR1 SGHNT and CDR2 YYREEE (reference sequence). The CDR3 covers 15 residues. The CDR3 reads CASSLKGTGQETQYF. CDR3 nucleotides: TGTGCCAGCAGCTTGAAGGGGACCGGACAAGAGACCCAGTACTTC.

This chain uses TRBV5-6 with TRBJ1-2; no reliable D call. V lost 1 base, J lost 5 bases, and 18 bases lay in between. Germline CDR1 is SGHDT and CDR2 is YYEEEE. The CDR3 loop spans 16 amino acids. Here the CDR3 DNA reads TGTGCCAGCAGCTTGTACGGTCCACGGGGAGAGTATGGCTACACCTTC. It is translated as CASSLYGPRGEYGYTF.

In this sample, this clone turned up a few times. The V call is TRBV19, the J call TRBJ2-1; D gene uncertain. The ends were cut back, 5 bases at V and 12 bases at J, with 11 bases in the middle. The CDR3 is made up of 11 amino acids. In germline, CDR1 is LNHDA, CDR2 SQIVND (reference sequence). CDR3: CASSSGLGQFF. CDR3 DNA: TGTGCCAGTAGTTCGGGCCTTGGGCAGTTCTTC.

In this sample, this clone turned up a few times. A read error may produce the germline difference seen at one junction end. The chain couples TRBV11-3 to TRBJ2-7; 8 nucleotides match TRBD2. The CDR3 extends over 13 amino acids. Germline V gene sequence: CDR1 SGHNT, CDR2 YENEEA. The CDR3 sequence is CASSLDPTSGLNF. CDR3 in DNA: TGTGCCAGCAGCTTAGATCCCACTAGCGGACTGAACTTC.

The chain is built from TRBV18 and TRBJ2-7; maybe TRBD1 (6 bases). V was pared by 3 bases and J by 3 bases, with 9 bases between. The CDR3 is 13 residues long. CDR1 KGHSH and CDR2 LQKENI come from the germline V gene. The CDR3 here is CASSPGTFYEQYF. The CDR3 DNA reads TGTGCCAGCTCACCCGGGACATTCTACGAGCAGTACTTC.

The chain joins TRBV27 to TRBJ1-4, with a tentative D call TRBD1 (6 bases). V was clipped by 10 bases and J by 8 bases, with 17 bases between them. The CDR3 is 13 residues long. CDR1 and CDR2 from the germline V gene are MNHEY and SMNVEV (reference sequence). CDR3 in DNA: TGTGCCACCAGGGGTTGGGACGGAGAAAAACTGTTTTTT. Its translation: CATRGWDGEKLFF.

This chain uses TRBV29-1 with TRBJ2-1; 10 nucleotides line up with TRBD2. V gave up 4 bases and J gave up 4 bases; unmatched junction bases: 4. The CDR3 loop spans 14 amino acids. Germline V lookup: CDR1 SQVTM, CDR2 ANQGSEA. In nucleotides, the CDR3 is TGCAGCGTTGTTAGCGGGGGGACTTACAATGAGCAGTTCTTC. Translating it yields CSVVSGGTYNEQFF.

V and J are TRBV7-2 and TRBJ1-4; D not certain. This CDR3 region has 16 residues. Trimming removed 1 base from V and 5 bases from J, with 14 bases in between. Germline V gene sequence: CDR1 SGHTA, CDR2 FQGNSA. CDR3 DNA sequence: TGTGCCAGCAGCTTAGTCTGGAGTCGGGCAAATGAAAAACTGTTTTTT. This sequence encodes CASSLVWSRANEKLFF. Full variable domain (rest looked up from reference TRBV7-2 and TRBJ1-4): GAGVSQSPSNKVTEKGKDVELRCDPISGHTALYWYRQSLGQGLEFLIYFQGNSAPDKSGLPSDRFSAERTGGSVSTLTIQRTQQEDSAVYLCASSLVWSRANEKLFFGSGTQLSVL.

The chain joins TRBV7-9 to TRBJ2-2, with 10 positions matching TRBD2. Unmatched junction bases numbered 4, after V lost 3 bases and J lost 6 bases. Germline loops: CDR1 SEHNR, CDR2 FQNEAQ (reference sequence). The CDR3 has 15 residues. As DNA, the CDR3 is TGTGCCAGCAGCTTCCAGCGGGGGGGCCCCGGGGAGCTGTTTTTT. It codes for CASSFQRGGPGELFF.

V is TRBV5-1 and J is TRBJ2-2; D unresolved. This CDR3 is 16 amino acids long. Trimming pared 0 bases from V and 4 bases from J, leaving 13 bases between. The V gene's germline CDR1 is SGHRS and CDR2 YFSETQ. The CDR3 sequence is CASSLGSFSFTGELFF. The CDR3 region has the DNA TGCGCCAGCAGCTTGGGTAGTTTTAGTTTCACCGGGGAGCTGTTTTTT.

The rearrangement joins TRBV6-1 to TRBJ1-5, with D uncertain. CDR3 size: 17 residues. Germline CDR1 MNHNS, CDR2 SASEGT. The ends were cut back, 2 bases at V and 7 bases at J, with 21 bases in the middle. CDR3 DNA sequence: TGTGCCAGCAGTGAACGGGGTTTCGGGTCTCTGGGGCAGCCCCAGCATTTT. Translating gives CASSERGFGSLGQPQHF.

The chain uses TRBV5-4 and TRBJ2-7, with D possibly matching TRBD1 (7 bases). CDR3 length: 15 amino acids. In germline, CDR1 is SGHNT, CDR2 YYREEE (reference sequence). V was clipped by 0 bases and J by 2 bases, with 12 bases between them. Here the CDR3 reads CASSLDPGGTYEQYF. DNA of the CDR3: TGTGCCAGCAGCTTGGACCCAGGGGGGACCTACGAGCAGTACTTC. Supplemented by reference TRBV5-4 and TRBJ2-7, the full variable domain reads ETGVTQSPTHLIKTRGQQVTLRCSSQSGHNTVSWYQQALGQGPQFIFQYYREEENGRGNFPPRFSGLQFPNYSSELNVNALELDDSALYLCASSLDPGGTYEQYFGPGTRLTVT.

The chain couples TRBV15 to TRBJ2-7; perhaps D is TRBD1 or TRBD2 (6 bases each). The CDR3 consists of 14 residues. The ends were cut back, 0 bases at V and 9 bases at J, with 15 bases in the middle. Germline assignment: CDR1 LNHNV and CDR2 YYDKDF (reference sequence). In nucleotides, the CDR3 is TGTGCCACCAGCAGAGATGGGGGGCGGGTGGGGCAGTACTTC. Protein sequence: CATSRDGGRVGQYF.

CDR3 DNA sequence: TGTGCCTGGAGTTACGGGCCAGATCAGCCCCAGCATTTT. Amino acid sequence: CAWSYGPDQPQHF. The rearrangement links TRBV30 to TRBJ1-5; D not resolved. Trimming removed 2 bases from V and 5 bases from J, with 10 bases in between. This CDR3 region has 13 residues. In germline, CDR1 is GTSNPN, CDR2 SVGIG (reference sequence).

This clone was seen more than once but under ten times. The CDR3 is CASSFTLGGVGEQYF. The DNA for the CDR3 is TGCGCCAGCAGCTTCACCCTGGGGGGGGTGGGCGAGCAGTACTTC. This sequence joins TRBV5-1 and TRBJ2-7; 7 nucleotides line up with TRBD2. The junction had 11 bases not matched to a gene; V was cut back by 2 bases and J by 6 bases. This CDR3 region has 15 residues. Germline V CDR1 and CDR2: SGHRS, YFSETQ.

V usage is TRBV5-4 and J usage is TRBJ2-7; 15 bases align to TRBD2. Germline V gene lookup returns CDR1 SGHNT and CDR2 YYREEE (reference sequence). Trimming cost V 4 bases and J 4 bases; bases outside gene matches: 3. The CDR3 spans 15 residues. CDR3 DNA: TGTGCCAGCAGCCGGACTAGCGGGAGGGTTTACGAGCAGTACTTC. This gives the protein CASSRTSGRVYEQYF.

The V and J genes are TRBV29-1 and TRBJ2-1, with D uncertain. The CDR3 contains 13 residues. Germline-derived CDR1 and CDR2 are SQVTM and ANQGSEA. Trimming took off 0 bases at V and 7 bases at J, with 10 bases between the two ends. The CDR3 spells CSVEDWQTNEQFF. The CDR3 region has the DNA TGCAGCGTTGAAGATTGGCAGACGAATGAGCAGTTCTTC.

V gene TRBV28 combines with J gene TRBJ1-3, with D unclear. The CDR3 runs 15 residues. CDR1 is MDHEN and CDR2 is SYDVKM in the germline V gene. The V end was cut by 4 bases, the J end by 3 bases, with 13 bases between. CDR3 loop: CASSSPGFRGNTIYF. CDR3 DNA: TGTGCCAGCAGTTCCCCGGGGTTTCGTGGAAACACCATATATTTT.

The CDR3 reads CASSLGAAGRTDTQYF. The DNA of the CDR3 is TGTGCCAGCAGCTTAGGGGCGGCGGGACGCACAGATACGCAGTATTTT. This chain joins TRBV7-6 and TRBJ2-3; possibly TRBD2 for D (6 bases). The CDR3 contains 16 residues. V shed 1 base and J shed 1 base, with 12 bases lying between them. CDR1 is SGHVS and CDR2 is FNYEAQ in the germline V gene.

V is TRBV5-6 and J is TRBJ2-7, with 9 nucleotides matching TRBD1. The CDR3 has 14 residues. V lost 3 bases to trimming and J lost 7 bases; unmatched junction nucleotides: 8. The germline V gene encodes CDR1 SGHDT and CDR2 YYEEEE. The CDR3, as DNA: TGTGCCAGCAGCTGGGACAGGGCTTTTGGGGAGCAGTACTTC. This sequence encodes CASSWDRAFGEQYF.

CDR3 residues: CASSYTGQHIQYF. Written as DNA, the CDR3 is TGTGCCAGCAGTTACACCGGACAGCACATTCAGTACTTC. The chain recombines TRBV6-5 with TRBJ2-4, with a weak D call TRBD1 (6 bases). Trimming took off 2 bases at V and 8 bases at J, with 10 bases between the two ends. Germline values: CDR1 MNHEY, CDR2 SVGAGI. CDR3 length equals 13 residues.

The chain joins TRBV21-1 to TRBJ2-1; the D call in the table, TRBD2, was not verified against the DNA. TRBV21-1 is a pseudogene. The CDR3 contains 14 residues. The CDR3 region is CASIAGGPWNEQFF. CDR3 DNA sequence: TGTGCCAGCATAGCGGGAGGGCCGTGGAATGAGCAGTTCTTC.

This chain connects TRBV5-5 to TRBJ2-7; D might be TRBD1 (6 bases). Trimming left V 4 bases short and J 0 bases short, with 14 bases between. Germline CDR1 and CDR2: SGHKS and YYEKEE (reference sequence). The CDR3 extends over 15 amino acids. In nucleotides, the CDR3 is TGTGCCAGCAGCGAATCCGGGACATACTCCTACGAGCAGTACTTC. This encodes CASSESGTYSYEQYF. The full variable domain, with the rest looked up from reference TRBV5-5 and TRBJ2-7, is DAGVTQSPTHLIKTRGQQVTLRCSPISGHKSVSWYQQVLGQGPQFIFQYYEKEERGRGNFPDRFSARQFPNYSSELNVNALLLGDSALYLCASSESGTYSYEQYFGPGTRLTVT.

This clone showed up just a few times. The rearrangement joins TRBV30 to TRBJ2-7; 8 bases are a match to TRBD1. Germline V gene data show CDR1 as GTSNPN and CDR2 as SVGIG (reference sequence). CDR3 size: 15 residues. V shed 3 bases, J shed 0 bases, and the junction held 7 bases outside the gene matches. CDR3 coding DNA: TGTGCCTGGAGGCGAATCGGGACAGGCTCCTACGAGCAGTACTTC. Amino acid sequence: CAWRRIGTGSYEQYF.

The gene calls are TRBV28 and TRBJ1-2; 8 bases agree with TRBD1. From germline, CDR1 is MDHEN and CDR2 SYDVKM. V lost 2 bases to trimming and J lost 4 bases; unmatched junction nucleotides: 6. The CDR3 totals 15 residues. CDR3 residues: CASSLLDRVGYGYTF. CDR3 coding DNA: TGTGCCAGCAGTTTACTGGACAGGGTTGGCTATGGCTACACCTTC.

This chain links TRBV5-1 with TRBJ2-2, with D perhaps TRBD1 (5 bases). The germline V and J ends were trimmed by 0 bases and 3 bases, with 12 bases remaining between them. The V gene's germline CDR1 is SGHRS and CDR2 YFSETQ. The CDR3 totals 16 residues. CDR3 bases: TGCGCCAGCAGCTTGGGTAGGGGTCGGTACACCGGGGAGCTGTTTTTT. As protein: CASSLGRGRYTGELFF.

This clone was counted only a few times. CDR3 region: CASRKGTGNTIYF. The DNA for the CDR3 is TGTGCCAGCAGAAAGGGAACTGGAAACACCATATATTTT. This chain joins TRBV9 and TRBJ1-3; D call uncertain. Germline CDR1 reads SGDLS; CDR2 reads YYNGEE. V was trimmed by 5 bases and J by 2 bases, leaving 8 bases between them. The length of the CDR3 is 13 residues.

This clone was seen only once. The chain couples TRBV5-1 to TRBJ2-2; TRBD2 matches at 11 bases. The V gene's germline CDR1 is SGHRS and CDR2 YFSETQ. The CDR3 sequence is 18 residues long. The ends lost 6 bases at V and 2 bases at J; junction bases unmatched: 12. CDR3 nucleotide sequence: TGCGCCAGCAACCCCTCTAGCGGGGGGCGGGTAAACACCGGGGAGCTGTTTTTT. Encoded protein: CASNPSSGGRVNTGELFF.